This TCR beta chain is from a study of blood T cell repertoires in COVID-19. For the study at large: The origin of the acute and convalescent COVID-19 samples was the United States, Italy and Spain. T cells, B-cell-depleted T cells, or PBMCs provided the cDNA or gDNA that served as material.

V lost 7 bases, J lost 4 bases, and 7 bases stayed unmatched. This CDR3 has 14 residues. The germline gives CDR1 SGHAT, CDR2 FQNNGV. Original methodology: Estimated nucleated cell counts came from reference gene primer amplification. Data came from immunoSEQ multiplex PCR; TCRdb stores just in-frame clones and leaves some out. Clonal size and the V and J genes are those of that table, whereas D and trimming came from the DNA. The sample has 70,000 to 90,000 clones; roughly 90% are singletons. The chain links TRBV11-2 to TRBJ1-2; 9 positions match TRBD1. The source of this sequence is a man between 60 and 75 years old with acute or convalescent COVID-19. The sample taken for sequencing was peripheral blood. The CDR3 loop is CASKKTGGGYGYTF. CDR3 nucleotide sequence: TGTGCCAGCAAGAAAACAGGGGGCGGCTATGGCTACACCTTC.